This TCR beta chain was documented in a study of tissue T cells after allogeneic stem cell transplantation. Germline values: CDR1 KGHPV, CDR2 FQNQEV (reference sequence). The V end was cut by 4 bases, the J end by 0 bases, with 10 bases between. This CDR3 comprises 15 residues. Sample time point: mouse harvest day 14 after allogeneic transplant. Mouse grafts combined 10^7 T-cell-depleted bone marrow cells with 10^6 splenic CD5+ T cells. For this clone: What it recognizes is unknown. Mouse gene names and germline throughout. The observed sequence ends 1 residue before the CDR3 terminus, with the missing tail filled in from the germline J gene.

Data came from immunoSEQ multiplex PCR; TCRdb stores just in-frame clones and leaves some out. The table has approximately 7,900 clones, around a third seen once. Study outcomes and limitations: In patients and mice, blood and spleen missed much of tissue repertoire. Anatomically similar tissues had similar TCR repertoires within each patient.

The J gene is TRBJ1-5, the V gene TRBV26, with D hard to call. The sequenced sample consisted of skin. The sequence came from a female BALB/c mouse given C57BL/6 T cells with graft-versus-host disease after an allogeneic hematopoietic cell transplant. This CDR3 is CASSPPGYNNQAPLF. The sequenced CDR3 bases are TGTGCCAGCAGTCCACCGGGTTATAACAACCAGGCTCCGCTT.